This TCR beta chain originates from a study of cytomegalovirus exposure and HLA in healthy donors. The study's findings and limits: It has been reported that TCR beta sequences accurately predicted the HLA-A and HLA-B alleles of most subjects.

In regard to this clone: What it binds is unknown.

13 Jbeta primers and 60 Vbeta primers were used for the PCR. TCRdb's copy holds only in-frame clones and misses some; the assay was immunoSEQ multiplex PCR. The table includes over 70,000 clones, nearly 80% detected once. The sequence was obtained from a woman between 50 and 59 years old in good health and CMV-seropositive. The specimen was PBMCs.

The CDR3 here is CASSSGLAGGMGTGELFF. The CDR3 nucleotides read TGCGCCAGCAGCTCGGGACTAGCGGGGGGTATGGGCACCGGGGAGCTGTTTTTT. The chain couples TRBV5-1 to TRBJ2-2; TRBD2 aligns across 15 bases. Germline values: CDR1 SGHRS, CDR2 YFSETQ. V trimming: 3 bases; J trimming: 4 bases; junction bases outside the gene matches: 7. This CDR3 comprises 18 residues.